Sequencing of this T cell receptor beta chain was carried out in a study of T-cell reconstitution after alpha-beta-depleted transplantation in children (dated by TCRdb to the mid-2010s). Some background on the complete study: T-cell immune reconstitution after TCRalphabeta/CD19-depleted allogeneic hematopoietic cell transplantation in children was quantitatively tracked in the study by means of TCR repertoire profiling.

CDR1 and CDR2, looked up from the germline V gene, are MNHEY and SVGEGT. V is trimmed back by 0 bases and J by 6 bases, and the junction contains 3 bases that no gene match accounts for. From the cysteine up to the phenylalanine, the CDR3 has a length of 15 residues. CDR3 DNA only is kept here, 45 bases in frame from base 1. This clonotype was observed at least ten times. Which antigen it targets is not known. No base qualities exist here, and no much larger clone lies one base off it. Receptors were amplified or captured by PCR. This sample was sequenced with an Illumina HiSeq 2500. TCR libraries were prepared with molecular barcoding, using unique molecular identifiers to normalize TCRbeta repertoire quantification. TCRdb reanalyzed the raw reads on its own, using fastp at Q25 for trimming and MiXCR for clone calling, and kept in-frame beta chains. Every entry covers one CDR3 protein and lists the most common genes and DNA from its rows. A total of 200,000 to 250,000 distinct CDR3 sequences appear in this sample, approximately 9% of them only once. The ten biggest clones cover 5.5% to 8% of the sample.

Sequences were derived from PBMCs from the stem cell graft donor, sampled from the stem cell graft. This TCR was recovered from a human donor who donated a stem cell graft to a child with acute lymphoblastic leukemia. The sequence joins TRBV6-2 or TRBV6-3 to TRBJ2-1, with 9 junctional bases fitting TRBD1. The bases are TGTGCCAGCAGTTACTCGGACAGGGGAATCAATGAGCAGTTCTTC. The encoded protein is CASSYSDRGINEQFF.